Listed below are T cell receptor beta chains from one sample, sequenced in a study of cytomegalovirus exposure and HLA in healthy donors. Libraries were prepared by immunoSEQ multiplex PCR; TCRdb keeps only in-frame clonotypes and omits some of them. The table includes a few hundred thousand clones, 60% to 80% detected once. Sequenced: PBMCs. The receptors originated from a man between 18 and 29 years old in good health and CMV-seronegative. CDR3s leave out the opening cysteine and the closing phenylalanine or tryptophan. The order of the fields is D gene, V gene, CDR3 protein. D genes are given only for firm matches.

d_call: TRBD1
v_call: TRBV28
cdr3_aa: ASSPWTGQGNQPQH

d_call: TRBD1
v_call: TRBV11-3
cdr3_aa: ASSSLTGGKDYGYT

d_call: -
v_call: TRBV6-1
cdr3_aa: ASSEVRVRNEQY

d_call: TRBD1
v_call: TRBV5-6
cdr3_aa: ASSLVRPGTGDNSPLH

d_call: -
v_call: TRBV6-1
cdr3_aa: ATLTGNNSPLH

d_call: -
v_call: TRBV19
cdr3_aa: ASSNSWGPPYNEQF

d_call: -
v_call: TRBV10-1
cdr3_aa: ASPCTLRVLDSYEQY

d_call: -
v_call: TRBV30
cdr3_aa: AWSLGVIYNEQF

d_call: -
v_call: TRBV9
cdr3_aa: ASSLGGGETQY

d_call: -
v_call: TRBV7-8
cdr3_aa: ASRQGLEEEKLF

d_call: TRBD1
v_call: TRBV7-9
cdr3_aa: ASSDRDREMEQY

d_call: TRBD2
v_call: TRBV6-6
cdr3_aa: ASSPSGSLDTQY

d_call: TRBD1
v_call: TRBV18
cdr3_aa: ASSRAGGTEAF

d_call: TRBD1
v_call: TRBV7-6
cdr3_aa: ASSFTRDRVFGYT

d_call: TRBD1
v_call: TRBV6-5
cdr3_aa: ASRTGGYEQY

d_call: TRBD1
v_call: TRBV6-6
cdr3_aa: ASIQPGQGGTEAF

d_call: TRBD2
v_call: TRBV6-4
cdr3_aa: ASSEGLAGGDTQY